These T cell receptor beta chains were read from a single sample in a study of beta chain features in type 1 diabetes. TCRdb's table, derived via immunoSEQ multiplex PCR, lists solely in-frame clones and lacks some. The data hold over 150,000 clones, with about an eighth observed a single time. Material: central memory CD4+ T cells from blood. These receptors were collected from a woman in her late teens or twenties in good health. Both conserved end residues are part of each CDR3.

v_call | cdr3_aa
TRBV21-1 | CASSRGTPPWMYYNEQFF
TRBV2 | CASSEMASGRLYEQYF
TRBV29-1 | CSVEDLTSGIETQYF
TRBV18 | CASSPRPREAEAFF
TRBV6-6 | CASRLGLREGYTF
TRBV7-9 | CASSLRGREAGELFF
TRBV7-9 | CASSPGGTGRRKLFF
TRBV18 | CATSAQGSYGYTF
TRBV2 | CASSKGLASTDTQYF
TRBV28 | CASSLPLGDFYEQYF
TRBV7-2 | CASSSSPQVGEQYF
TRBV29-1 | CSVVGDRGSYEQYF
TRBV11-2 | CASSLAAGGSYEQYF
TRBV5-4 | CASSSRQAGANVLTF
TRBV19 | CASSNRYNEQFF
TRBV13 | CASSRNERAYNEQFF
TRBV30 | CAWARRDQETQYF
TRBV28 | CASHSKVKNSYEQYF
TRBV29-1 | CSVPTTAYNEQFF
TRBV28 | CASRGASGSIADTQYF
TRBV19 | CASSAQGAAYNEQFF
TRBV27 | CASSVGLSGAGELFF
TRBV6-1 | CASSEINRLAVGGTQYF
TRBV29-1 | CSVVSAGALNTQYF
TRBV30 | CAWSWRNEKLFF
TRBV6-1 | CASTRTYEQYF
TRBV29-1 | CSVARTSGSGTDTQYF
TRBV7-9 | CASVEDLGSTDTQYF
TRBV5-1 | CASSRASGSSPNTGELFF
TRBV5-1 | CASSLVESGELFF
TRBV4-1 | CASSQDGPGGRYEKLFF
TRBV5-1 | CASSPPGTGSRGVEQFF
TRBV6-1 | CASTRDRGNYGYTF
TRBV18 | CASSTGLAGGYNEQFF
TRBV7-9 | CASSLGLGEQFF
TRBV18 | CASSQGLAGNSNTGELFF
TRBV6-4 | CASSEVYRGIGGYTF
TRBV18 | CASLPDSSNQPQHF
TRBV5-6 | CASSSTDRWTQYF
TRBV5-1 | CASSLPQGQGHGYTF
TRBV10-3 | CAISDPQEAPEAFF
TRBV18 | CASSPPFSSEFSYEQYF
TRBV7-9 | CASSRDRGAYEQYF
TRBV4-3 | CASSPGLAGVGETQYF
TRBV11-2 | CASSLGLAGAEQYF
TRBV19 | CASRGQEFGEQYF